Below, 18 T cell receptor beta chains from the same sample are listed, as sequenced in a study of blood T cell repertoires in COVID-19. Clones were sequenced by immunoSEQ multiplex PCR, and TCRdb holds only the in-frame ones, with some missing. The profile shows approximately 67,000 clones, roughly nine tenths of them singletons. The sample consisted of peripheral blood. Every receptor here comes from a human donor in a cohort sampled during active COVID-19.

The chain links TRBV19 to TRBJ2-7; TRBD2 matches at 8 bases. In germline, CDR1 is LNHDA, CDR2 SQIVND (reference sequence). This CDR3 region has 17 residues. V shed 5 bases and J 0 bases; nucleotides not matched to a gene: 12. The CDR3 spells CASSPSGLAGSSYEQYF. In DNA form, the CDR3 reads TGTGCCAGTAGTCCCTCCGGTTTAGCGGGGAGCTCCTACGAGCAGTACTTC. Drawing the rest from reference TRBV19 and TRBJ2-7, the complete variable domain is DGGITQSPKYLFRKEGQNVTLSCEQNLNHDAMYWYRQDPGQGLRLIYYSQIVNDFQKGDIAEGYSVSREKKESFPLTVTSAQKNPTAFYLCASSPSGLAGSSYEQYFGPGTRLTVT.

The DNA for the CDR3 is TGTGCCAGCAGCTTAGGTAGTAGCGCAGATACGCAGTATTTT. Protein product: CASSLGSSADTQYF. This chain links TRBV7-2 with TRBJ2-3, with D perhaps matching TRBD2 (5 bases). Germline CDR1 reads SGHTA; CDR2 reads FQGNSA. The CDR3 is made up of 14 amino acids. The V end lost 1 base, the J end lost 4 bases, and 9 bases lay between the germline ends.

The chain carries TRBV5-4 and TRBJ1-1; D gene unclear. V was shortened by 4 bases and J by 0 bases, with 7 bases between the two germline ends. This CDR3 is built from 13 residues. Germline lookup yields CDR1 SGHNT and CDR2 YYREEE (reference sequence). The CDR3 nucleotides are TGTGCCAGCAGCGGCCTAGTGAACACTGAAGCTTTCTTT. Encoded protein: CASSGLVNTEAFF. Complete variable domain (other parts from reference TRBV5-4 and TRBJ1-1): ETGVTQSPTHLIKTRGQQVTLRCSSQSGHNTVSWYQQALGQGPQFIFQYYREEENGRGNFPPRFSGLQFPNYSSELNVNALELDDSALYLCASSGLVNTEAFFGQGTRLTVV.

V is TRBV7-2 and J is TRBJ1-5, with D hard to call. Germline loops: CDR1 SGHTA, CDR2 FQGNSA. This CDR3 is built from 18 residues. V was pared by 1 base and J by 0 bases, with 16 bases between. The CDR3 reads CASSLGAGRPLSNQPQHF. DNA for the CDR3: TGTGCCAGCAGCTTAGGGGCAGGTCGACCTCTTAGCAATCAGCCCCAGCATTTT.

The J gene is TRBJ1-3, the V gene TRBV27, with D perhaps matching TRBD1 (5 bases). The V end lost 5 bases, the J end lost 3 bases, and 11 bases lay between the germline ends. The length of the CDR3 is 14 residues. Germline V lookup: CDR1 MNHEY, CDR2 SMNVEV (reference sequence). CDR3 protein: CASSTTEHGNTIYF. The CDR3 nucleotides are TGTGCCAGCAGTACGACAGAGCATGGAAACACCATATATTTT.

The chain joins TRBV19 to TRBJ1-5; 9 nucleotides line up with TRBD1. The CDR3 sequence is 14 residues long. Germline lookup yields CDR1 LNHDA and CDR2 SQIVND (reference sequence). V shed 4 bases, J shed 5 bases, and the junction held 3 bases outside the gene matches. The CDR3 protein is CASSRTGVDQPQHF. DNA of the CDR3: TGTGCCAGTAGTAGGACAGGGGTAGATCAGCCCCAGCATTTT.

The chain couples TRBV20-1 to TRBJ2-7; 11 bases agree with TRBD2. The CDR3 spans 15 residues. Germline CDR1 DFQATT, CDR2 SNEGSKA (reference sequence). With V trimmed by 6 bases and J by 3 bases, 10 bases remained unmatched. Written as DNA, the CDR3 is TGCAGTGCCAGTCGTAGGACTAGCGGGCACTACGAGCAGTACTTC. Its protein product is CSASRRTSGHYEQYF.

In DNA, the CDR3 is TGTGCCAGCAGCTTAGATCGTGTTGTAGCTTTCTTT. It is translated as CASSLDRVVAFF. This chain joins TRBV7-2 and TRBJ1-1, with D uncertain. V lost 1 base and J 10 bases, leaving 10 bases between the germline ends. Per germline, CDR1 SGHTA and CDR2 FQGNSA. This CDR3 contains 12 residues.

The chain employs TRBV7-2 and TRBJ2-3; 11 bases match TRBD2. This CDR3 region has 15 residues. CDR1 SGHTA and CDR2 FQGNSA come from the germline V gene. Trimming at V came to 8 bases and at J to 1 base, leaving 5 bases not matched to a gene. The DNA for the CDR3 is TGTGCCAGCTCGACTAGCGGGGATGGCACAGATACGCAGTATTTT. This codes for CASSTSGDGTDTQYF.

The genes are TRBV6-5 and TRBJ2-7; 10 bases map to TRBD1. J was trimmed by 3 bases and V by 8 bases; bases with no gene match: 7. This CDR3 is 14 amino acids long. The germline V gene encodes CDR1 MNHEY and CDR2 SVGAGI. The CDR3 coding sequence is TGTGCCAGCGAGAGGGACAGGGGTAACTACGAGCAGTACTTC. This codes for CASERDRGNYEQYF.

The genes are TRBV27 and TRBJ1-2, with no clear D. The CDR3 contains 13 residues. Germline-derived CDR1 and CDR2 are MNHEY and SMNVEV (reference sequence). Trimming removed 1 base at V and 8 bases at J, with 11 bases between. The CDR3 DNA reads TGTGCCAGCAGTTTATACGGAGGTCGGGGCTACACCTTC. Protein sequence: CASSLYGGRGYTF.

J is TRBJ2-3 and V is TRBV7-3; no clear D. CDR1 is SGHTA, CDR2 FQGTGA, per germline. The V end was cut by 1 base, the J end by 0 bases, with 8 bases between. The CDR3 is 15 amino acids. The CDR3 protein is CASSLNTLSTDTQYF. DNA of the CDR3: TGTGCCAGCAGCTTAAACACCCTCAGCACAGATACGCAGTATTTT.

The chain employs TRBV5-6 and TRBJ2-7; tentatively, D is TRBD2 (6 bases). The CDR3 consists of 16 residues. The V gene lost 0 bases and the J gene lost 0 bases, with 13 bases spanning the gap. The germline V gene encodes CDR1 SGHDT and CDR2 YYEEEE. For the CDR3, the DNA is TGTGCCAGCAGCTTGGAGGGACTCCGCCGCTCCTACGAGCAGTACTTC. Residues: CASSLEGLRRSYEQYF.

V usage is TRBV23-1 and J usage is TRBJ1-5; tentative D call: TRBD1 (5 bases). TRBV23-1 is labeled an ORF, and its function is uncertain. This CDR3 spans 18 amino acids. The V end was cut by 8 bases, the J end by 3 bases, with 26 bases between. This CDR3 reads CASPSPSGKGLYNQPQHF. The CDR3 coding sequence is TGCGCCAGCCCCAGTCCCTCCGGGAAGGGACTGTACAATCAGCCCCAGCATTTT.

This clone was recorded a few times. V usage is TRBV2 and J usage is TRBJ1-6; 12 nucleotides line up with TRBD1. The CDR3 extends over 14 amino acids. V gave up 7 bases and J gave up 10 bases; unmatched junction bases: 5. Germline CDR1 reads SNHLY; CDR2 reads FYNNEI. The CDR3 DNA sequence: TGTGCCAGCAATACCGGGACAGGGGGCTCACCCCTCCACTTT. Translating gives CASNTGTGGSPLHF.

The chain uses TRBV5-5 and TRBJ1-1; D may be TRBD1 (5 bases). The CDR3 sequence is 14 residues long. V dropped 4 bases and J dropped 6 bases, with 16 bases sitting between them. Germline CDR1 and CDR2: SGHKS and YYEKEE (reference sequence). The CDR3: CASSHYRQQPEAFF. The CDR3, as DNA: TGTGCCAGCAGCCATTATAGACAGCAGCCTGAAGCTTTCTTT.

The J gene is TRBJ2-6, the V gene TRBV21-1; the table's D gene call, TRBD2, was not cross checked with the DNA. TRBV21-1 is a pseudogene segment. The CDR3 runs 20 residues. The CDR3 region is CASSGIPGTKGDSGANVLTF. CDR3 bases: TGTGCCAGCAGCGGAATACCCGGGACTAAGGGGGACTCTGGGGCCAACGTCCTGACTTTC.

The chain has TRBV19 and TRBJ2-2, with 8 bases fitting TRBD1. CDR3 length equals 13 residues. V lost 5 bases to trimming and J lost 7 bases; unmatched junction nucleotides: 3. CDR1 is LNHDA and CDR2 is SQIVND in the germline V gene (reference sequence). CDR3 nucleotides: TGTGCCAGTAGTGACAGGGGTATCGGGGAGCTGTTTTTT. It encodes CASSDRGIGELFF.